This record concerns one TCR beta chain sequence. Its antigen is not identified. The data derive from a study of OX40 agonist ivuxolimab in advanced cancers. Study summary: The eligibility criteria allowed prior anti-PD-1, anti-PD-L1 or anti-CTLA-4 therapy, and around 38% had some. Study observations and caveats: Some of the lowest clonal expansion was seen in partial responders at 0.1-3.0 mg/kg. Among some nonresponders, normalized T-cell clonal expansion was also low.

The protocol was immunoSEQ multiplex PCR, while the TCRdb copy is restricted to in-frame clones and leaves out a portion. The sample shows 90,000 or so clones, 75% to 95% of them seen only once. The CDR3 length is 13 residues. V was clipped by 5 bases and J by 2 bases, with 10 bases between them. CDR1 SGHNT and CDR2 YENEEA come from the germline V gene. The receptor was derived from an adult with an advanced solid tumor such as melanoma, head and neck, liver or kidney cancer. This material consisted of CD4+ or CD8+ T cells sorted from blood, taken in a trial of the OX40 agonist ivuxolimab. The V and J genes are TRBV11-3 and TRBJ2-7; weak D call: TRBD2 (5 bases). The CDR3 DNA sequence: TGTGCCAGCAGCGCGGACGGGGCCTACGAGCAGTACTTC. Its translation is CASSADGAYEQYF.